This T cell receptor beta chain was profiled in a study of early T cells in non-severe SARS-CoV-2 infection. This clonotype was seen a few times. The CDR3 covers 13 residues. CDR1 is SQVTM and CDR2 is ANQGSEA in the germline V gene. J was trimmed by 5 bases and V by 3 bases; bases with no gene match: 6. Using its own MiXCR run on the 5' RACE reads, TCRdb lists one record per CDR3 protein. The sample records about 45,000 distinct CDR3 sequences, more than 9% being singletons. The sequenced material came from whole blood. The V call is TRBV29-1, the J call TRBJ1-2; 7 bases align to TRBD1. This TCR was recovered from an adult who was a healthcare worker with PCR-confirmed SARS-CoV-2 infection or an uninfected control (not recorded which). CDR3 coding DNA: TGCAGCGTTGACGCCTGGGACAGTTATGGCTACACCTTC. Protein: CSVDAWDSYGYTF.